This is a list of T cell receptor beta chains from one sample in a study of cytomegalovirus exposure and HLA in healthy donors. Here immunoSEQ multiplex PCR was the method, and the copy in TCRdb shows in-frame clones only, minus some. The sample lists 100,000 to 150,000 clones; more than 55% were seen once. The sample consisted of PBMCs. These receptor sequences come from a man between 18 and 29 years old in good health and CMV-seronegative. CDR3s include the opening cysteine and the closing phenylalanine or tryptophan. The D gene is left open where the match is weak. Not every row has a clone size; where given, it reads once, few, many or a size class.

v_call	clone_size	j_call	d_call	cdr3_nt	cdr3_aa
TRBV4-2	NA	TRBJ2-3	NA	TGTGCCAGCAGCCAAGGTGGCGGGACTAGCACAGATACGCAGTATTTT	CASSQGGGTSTDTQYF
TRBV29-1	NA	TRBJ2-7	TRBD1	TGCAGCGTCCTCCCGACAGGGATCTACGAGCAGTACTTC	CSVLPTGIYEQYF
TRBV18	NA	TRBJ2-5	NA	TGTGCCAGCTCAGGACAGTTCCAAGAGACCCAGTACTTC	CASSGQFQETQYF
TRBV28	once	TRBJ1-4	TRBD1	TGTGCCAGCAGTTCTTGGGGACAGGGGACTGAAAAACTGTTTTTT	CASSSWGQGTEKLFF
TRBV29-1	NA	TRBJ2-7	TRBD2	TGCAGCGTTGGGCGGGAGGCCTACGAGCAGTACTTC	CSVGREAYEQYF
TRBV7-9	NA	TRBJ2-2	TRBD1	TGTGCCAGCAGCTTCGGACAGGGGGGGAACACCGGGGAGCTGTTTTTT	CASSFGQGGNTGELFF
TRBV7-9	NA	TRBJ2-5	NA	TGTTCCAGCAGCTTGTCTAGGGAGACCCAGTACTTC	CSSSLSRETQYF
TRBV6-5	NA	TRBJ1-2	TRBD1	TGTGCCAGCAGGAGCCGACAGGGGGCTTACTATGGCTACACCTTC	CASRSRQGAYYGYTF
TRBV4-1	NA	TRBJ2-7	TRBD1	TGCGCCAGCAGCCAACCCACGGCGGGACAGGGAGGCCGCGAGCAGTACTTC	CASSQPTAGQGGREQYF
TRBV10-3	NA	TRBJ2-5	NA	TGTGCCATCAGTGAACGGACAGATCAAGAGACCCAGTACTTC	CAISERTDQETQYF
TRBV4-1	NA	TRBJ2-5	TRBD2	TGCGCCAGCAGCCTGACTCTAGCGGGGGGGCCAGAGACCCAGTACTTC	CASSLTLAGGPETQYF
TRBV5-1	few	TRBJ2-3	TRBD1	TGCGCCAGCAGCTGGCGGACAGGGCTCACAGATACGCAGTATTTT	CASSWRTGLTDTQYF
TRBV7-8	NA	TRBJ2-7	TRBD2	TGTGCCAGCAGCCGGGGGGGGCCCAACGAGCAGTACTTC	CASSRGGPNEQYF
TRBV27	NA	TRBJ2-7	TRBD2	TGTGCCAGCAGTTTAGTCACACTAGCGGGGGGAAGATCCTACGAGCAGTACTTC	CASSLVTLAGGRSYEQYF
TRBV7-9	NA	TRBJ2-7	NA	TGTTCCAGCAGCACCAGGGCCCACGAGCAGTACTTC	CSSSTRAHEQYF
TRBV6-6	NA	TRBJ2-1	TRBD1	TGTGCCAGCAGTTCCACAGGGGGCTTGGGAAATGAGCAGTTCTTC	CASSSTGGLGNEQFF
TRBV18	few	TRBJ1-1	TRBD1	TGTGCCAGCTCGGCGGACAGGGGCGGTACTGAAGCTTTCTTT	CASSADRGGTEAFF
TRBV4-1	NA	TRBJ1-1	NA	TGCGCCAGCAGCAAGGGGATCGGATTCGGCCCCACTGAAGCTTTCTTT	CASSKGIGFGPTEAFF